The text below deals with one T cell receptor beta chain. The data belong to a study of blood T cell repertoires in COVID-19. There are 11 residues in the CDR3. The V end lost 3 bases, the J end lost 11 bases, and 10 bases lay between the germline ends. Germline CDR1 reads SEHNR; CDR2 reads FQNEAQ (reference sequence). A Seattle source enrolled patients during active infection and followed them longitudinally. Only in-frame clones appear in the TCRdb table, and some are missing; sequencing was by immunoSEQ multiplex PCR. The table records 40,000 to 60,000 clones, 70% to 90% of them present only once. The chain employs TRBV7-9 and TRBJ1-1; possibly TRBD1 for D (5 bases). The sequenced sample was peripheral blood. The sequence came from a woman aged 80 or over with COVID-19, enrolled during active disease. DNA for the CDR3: TGTGCCAGCAGCTTCAGGGTTATTGCTTTCTTT. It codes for CASSFRVIAFF.